The next 6 T cell receptor beta chains were all read from a single sample in a study of T cell responses to AZD1222 COVID-19 vaccine. Method: immunoSEQ multiplex PCR; TCRdb's copy keeps in-frame clones and lacks some. This sample yields about 130,000 clones, of which approximately 85% are seen a single time; approximately 1.7% belongs to the top ten. Source: peripheral blood, taken on day 0 of AZD1222 vaccination. The receptors stem from an adult in good health.

The chain combines TRBV25-1 with TRBJ1-1; a possible D gene is TRBD1 (6 bases). Germline CDR1 is MGHDK and CDR2 is SYGVNS. The CDR3 is 16 residues long. V lost 6 bases to trimming and J lost 0 bases, with 17 bases between them. The CDR3 here is CASRGGGGVMNTEAFF. The CDR3 DNA follows: TGTGCCAGCAGAGGAGGGGGAGGGGTTATGAACACTGAAGCTTTCTTT.

V gene TRBV7-2 combines with J gene TRBJ2-2; TRBD2 matches 11 bases. Germline V CDR1 and CDR2: SGHTA, FQGNSA. The CDR3 consists of 15 residues. V lost 1 base to trimming and J lost 16 bases; unmatched junction nucleotides: 11. The CDR3 DNA sequence: TGTGCCAGCAGCTTAGTCAGTAGCGGGGGGGCCAATCCGTTTTTT. The encoded protein is CASSLVSSGGANPFF.

The chain links TRBV2 to TRBJ1-2; 8 nucleotides agree with TRBD1. Unmatched junction bases numbered 14, after V lost 6 bases and J lost 5 bases. The CDR3 sequence is 16 residues long. Germline V gives CDR1 SNHLY, CDR2 FYNNEI. The CDR3 sequence is CASSPNLPGGQYGYTF. The CDR3 DNA is TGTGCCAGCAGCCCCAATCTCCCAGGGGGCCAGTATGGCTACACCTTC.

This sequence joins TRBV2 and TRBJ1-5, with D unresolved. Germline V gene lookup returns CDR1 SNHLY and CDR2 FYNNEI. The CDR3 is 13 residues long. The germline V and J ends were trimmed by 9 bases and 0 bases, with 9 bases remaining between them. The CDR3 bases are TGTGCCAGTACAATTTATAGCAATCAGCCCCAGCATTTT. This gives the protein CASTIYSNQPQHF.

The V and J genes are TRBV10-1 and TRBJ1-1; unclear D gene. Germline lookup yields CDR1 WNHNN and CDR2 SYGVQD (reference sequence). The CDR3 extends over 14 amino acids. The V and J ends lost 6 bases and 1 base respectively, with 12 bases between them. The CDR3: CASSDPAANTEAFF. CDR3 sequence (DNA): TGCGCCAGCAGCGACCCCGCTGCGAACACTGAAGCTTTCTTT.

This sequence joins TRBV11-3 and TRBJ2-1; no firm D call. This CDR3 is built from 14 residues. CDR1 and CDR2 from the germline V gene are SGHNT and YENEEA. Between the trimmed V and J ends, which lost 1 base and 6 bases, there was a span of 10 bases. CDR3 region: CASSLGRSGNEQFF. The CDR3 DNA reads as TGTGCCAGCAGCTTAGGGCGATCGGGCAATGAGCAGTTCTTC.